The 28 T cell receptor beta chains below were found in one sample sequenced in a study of blood T cells in healthy people across ages. The second PCR ran about 6 to 12 cycles with a sample-barcoded 5' primer and J-beta primers. MiXCR, applied by TCRdb to the 5' RACE reads, yields one record per CDR3 protein. The data hold some 1.8 million distinct CDR3 sequences, with around 42% observed a single time. Sequencing input: blood. The receptors derive from a human donor in good health.

The V and J genes are TRBV9 and TRBJ2-4; 9 bases fit TRBD1. The J call is uncertain, as TRBJ2-7 better fits the DNA end. The CDR3 totals 16 residues. The germline V gene has CDR1 SGDLS and CDR2 YYNGEE. CDR3 loop: CASSADSGTGLYEQYF. The CDR3 bases are TGTGCCAGCAGCGCCGATTCCGGGACAGGGCTCTACGAGCAGTACTTC.

The chain couples TRBV9 to TRBJ2-6, with D tentatively TRBD1 (8 bases). V gave up 0 bases and J gave up 3 bases, with 19 bases separating them. The CDR3 runs to 19 residues. Germline V gene data show CDR1 as SGDLS and CDR2 as YYNGEE. The DNA for the CDR3 is TGTGCCAGCAGCGTAGGGCTTGACAGGGGAGGGAGTGGGGCCAACGTCCTGACTTTC. Its protein product is CASSVGLDRGGSGANVLTF. Looking up the rest from reference TRBV9 and TRBJ2-6 gives the full variable domain: DSGVTQTPKHLITATGQRVTLRCSPRSGDLSVYWYQQSLDQGLQFLIQYYNGEERAKGNILERFSAQQFPDLHSELNLSSLELGDSALYFCASSVGLDRGGSGANVLTFGAGSRLTVL.

The chain recombines TRBV20-1 with TRBJ1-2; maybe TRBD1 (6 bases). Trimming left V 3 bases short and J 7 bases short, with 27 bases between. The CDR3 is 17 amino acids. In germline, CDR1 is DFQATT, CDR2 SNEGSKA (reference sequence). The CDR3 DNA reads TGCAGTGCTAGTTCGCGGCTACAGGGAGGGACCCGAGGTGGCTACACCTTC. Translated: CSASSRLQGGTRGGYTF.

This clonotype was seen a few times. The chain employs TRBV29-1 and TRBJ2-1, with D perhaps given as TRBD1 or TRBD2 (6 bases each). The germline V gene encodes CDR1 SQVTM and CDR2 ANQGSEA. CDR3 size: 13 residues. CDR3 in amino acids: CSGDGGLSNEQFF. Written as DNA, the CDR3 is TGCAGTGGGGACGGGGGCCTTTCGAATGAGCAGTTCTTC.

The rearrangement uses TRBV29-1 and TRBJ2-1; a possible D gene is TRBD1 (5 bases). The CDR3 runs to 14 residues. Germline V gene lookup returns CDR1 SQVTM and CDR2 ANQGSEA. V was pared by 4 bases and J by 1 base, with 11 bases between. CDR3 residues: CSVGWGNSYNEQFF. CDR3 nucleotides: TGCAGCGTTGGGTGGGGCAATTCCTACAATGAGCAGTTCTTC.

There are a few counts of this clonotype. V usage is TRBV5-1 and J usage is TRBJ2-3; D possibly corresponds to TRBD2 (6 bases). The V and J ends lost 4 bases and 5 bases respectively, with 17 bases between them. CDR1 SGHRS and CDR2 YFSETQ come from the germline V gene. This CDR3 spans 15 amino acids. The CDR3 DNA follows: TGCGCCAGCAGCCAGGAGGGCGGGTTGGGAGATACGCAGTATTTT. This translates into CASSQEGGLGDTQYF. Based on the CDR3 plus reference TRBV5-1 and TRBJ2-3, the full variable domain is KAGVTQTPRYLIKTRGQQVTLSCSPISGHRSVSWYQQTPGQGLQFLFEYFSETQRNKGNFPGRFSGRQFSNSRSEMNVSTLELGDSALYLCASSQEGGLGDTQYFGPGTRLTVL.

This clonotype has only a few counts. The chain recombines TRBV20-1 with TRBJ2-4; possible D gene TRBD1, 5 bases. The DNA end favors TRBJ2-7, so the J call may be wrong. Per the germline V gene, CDR1 is DFQATT and CDR2 is SNEGSKA (reference sequence). The CDR3 has 12 amino acids. The CDR3 spells CSATRQIHEQYF. The CDR3 bases are TGCAGTGCCACCCGACAGATCCACGAGCAGTACTTC.

This clonotype has a handful of counts. The gene calls are TRBV6-5 and TRBJ2-4, with TRBD1 matching 8 bases. Trimming cost V 2 bases and J 13 bases; bases outside gene matches: 22. The CDR3 runs 18 residues. Germline loops: CDR1 MNHEY, CDR2 SVGAGI. CDR3 sequence: CASSYPTPGQGVVGEQYF. The CDR3 DNA sequence: TGTGCCAGCAGTTACCCAACCCCCGGACAGGGAGTAGTGGGAGAGCAGTACTTC.

This clonotype appeared a few times. This rearrangement joins TRBV20-1 to TRBJ1-2; possibly TRBD1 for D (6 bases). The ends were cut back, 0 bases at V and 4 bases at J, with 15 bases in the middle. The CDR3 contains 15 residues. Per germline, CDR1 DFQATT and CDR2 SNEGSKA (reference sequence). CDR3 loop: CSARDPGQTIYGYTF. The CDR3 DNA reads as TGCAGTGCTAGAGATCCAGGACAGACGATCTATGGCTACACCTTC.

This clonotype was seen a few times. The gene calls are TRBV20-1 and TRBJ1-2; D not resolved. The CDR3 runs to 14 residues. The V gene's germline CDR1 is DFQATT and CDR2 SNEGSKA (reference sequence). V was clipped by 4 bases and J by 7 bases, with 19 bases between them. CDR3 residues: CSAKIEPSRSGYTF. DNA of the CDR3: TGCAGTGCTAAGATCGAACCGTCAAGGAGTGGCTACACCTTC.

A word on this clonotype: The junction departs from the called germline gene at one end, perhaps through a read error. The J gene is TRBJ2-3, the V gene TRBV27; 7 bases are shared with TRBD2. CDR1 MNHEY and CDR2 SMNVEV come from the germline V gene (reference sequence). The CDR3 loop spans 15 amino acids. The CDR3 coding sequence is TGTGTCAGCAGGAAGGGGAGCGGGGCCACAGATACGCAGTATTTT. Its translation is CVSRKGSGATDTQYF.

V is TRBV6-4 and J is TRBJ2-4, with D maybe TRBD2 (6 bases). Looked up from germline, CDR1 is MRHNA and CDR2 is SNTAGT. The CDR3 totals 17 residues. V lost 3 bases and J lost 13, with 28 bases in between. The chain's CDR3 is CASSEVGGSGHYNEQYF. Here the CDR3 DNA reads TGTGCCAGCAGTGAGGTTGGGGGGAGCGGGCACTACAATGAGCAGTACTTC.

The genes are TRBV9 and TRBJ2-3, with 8 bases that match TRBD1. Germline V lookup: CDR1 SGDLS, CDR2 YYNGEE. The J segment lost 2 bases and the V segment lost 4 bases, leaving 6 bases of the junction unmatched. The CDR3 has 15 residues. CDR3 nucleotide sequence: TGTGCCAGCAGCCAGACAGGGGCCTTCACAGATACGCAGTATTTT. Translating gives CASSQTGAFTDTQYF.

A few counts support this clonotype. Relative to the germline gene, one junction end is altered; a read error may explain this. This chain joins TRBV9 and TRBJ1-2; D gene unclear. The CDR3 consists of 15 residues. Per the germline V gene, CDR1 is SGDLS and CDR2 is YYNGEE. For the CDR3, the DNA is TGTACCAGCAGCGTAGAGCCAGTCCCTCCCGGTGGCTTCACCTTC. Its translation is CTSSVEPVPPGGFTF.

The chain joins TRBV5-1 to TRBJ1-2; possible D gene TRBD1, 5 bases. The CDR3 covers 13 residues. V lost 2 bases and J 6 bases, leaving 11 bases between the germline ends. Germline CDR1 and CDR2: SGHRS and YFSETQ. DNA of the CDR3: TGCGCCAGCAGCTTACAGGAAGGGGATGGCTACACCTTC. Its translation is CASSLQEGDGYTF.

This clonotype has a handful of counts. This sequence joins TRBV11-2 and TRBJ2-5; TRBD2 matches 8 bases. The CDR3 is 17 residues long. The germline V gene has CDR1 SGHAT and CDR2 FQNNGV. Germline trimming cut 4 bases from V and 1 base from J; bases unmatched to any gene: 11. The CDR3 nucleotides read TGTGCCAGCAGCTCCGGCGTCCAGCGGGGGCCCCAAGAGACCCAGTACTTC. It translates to CASSSGVQRGPQETQYF.

This clonotype was observed a few times. The V and J genes are TRBV11-2 and TRBJ2-1; the D is unclear. The germline V gene has CDR1 SGHAT and CDR2 FQNNGV. Trimming stripped 10 bases from V and 0 bases from J, with 16 bases between. This CDR3 region has 15 residues. CDR3 bases: TGTGCCACCCAAGGGCCAGAGAGCTCCTACAATGAGCAGTTCTTC. It specifies CATQGPESSYNEQFF.

About this clonotype: Its ends do not fully match the called genes, so a read error is possible. The chain combines TRBV9 with TRBJ1-4; D is possibly TRBD1 (6 bases). Germline V gives CDR1 SGDLS, CDR2 YYNGEE. The CDR3 has 15 amino acids. CDR3 residues: CASSVAGGANEELFF. The DNA of the CDR3 is TGTGCCAGCAGCGTAGCGGGGGGCGCTAATGAAGAACTGTTTTTT.

The V and J genes are TRBV27 and TRBJ2-3; TRBD1 aligns across 7 bases. The CDR3 runs 16 residues. V shed 0 bases, J shed 5 bases, and the junction held 8 bases outside the gene matches. Germline V gene sequence: CDR1 MNHEY, CDR2 SMNVEV (reference sequence). As DNA, the CDR3 is TGTGCCAGCAGTTTATCGCCCGGGACAGTAATAGATACGCAGTATTTT. Translating it yields CASSLSPGTVIDTQYF.

V usage is TRBV29-1 and J usage is TRBJ2-1, with TRBD1 matching 12 bases. Per the germline V gene, CDR1 is SQVTM and CDR2 is ANQGSEA. V lost 5 bases to trimming and J lost 1 base; unmatched junction nucleotides: 9. The CDR3 consists of 17 residues. The CDR3 region is CSVTGTGGGFSYNEQFF. The CDR3 DNA sequence: TGCAGCGTTACTGGGACAGGGGGCGGCTTTTCCTACAATGAGCAGTTCTTC.

CDR3 bases: TGCGCCAGCAGCCACGGGGACTTTACTGACACAGATACGCAGTATTTT. The encoded protein is CASSHGDFTDTDTQYF. The rearrangement joins TRBV5-1 to TRBJ2-3; a possible D gene is TRBD2 (6 bases). CDR1 is SGHRS and CDR2 is YFSETQ in the germline V gene. Between the trimmed V and J ends, which lost 4 bases and 2 bases, there was a span of 17 bases. The CDR3 runs 16 residues.

The rearrangement links TRBV21-1 to TRBJ2-5; the D segment call TRBD1 is taken from the table without a DNA check. TRBV21-1 is noted as a pseudogene. The CDR3 consists of 16 residues. CDR3 region: CASSKEDRGREKTQYF. In nucleotides, the CDR3 is TGTGCCAGCAGCAAAGAGGACAGGGGGAGGGAAAAGACCCAGTACTTC.

J is TRBJ1-2 and V is TRBV7-9; possible D gene TRBD1, 6 bases. Trimming cost V 10 bases and J 4 bases, with 22 bases left between them. The CDR3 runs to 15 residues. The V gene's germline CDR1 is SEHNR and CDR2 FQNEAQ (reference sequence). CDR3 amino acids: CATDSVTGLFYGYTF. The CDR3 DNA sequence: TGTGCCACCGATTCAGTCACAGGGCTCTTCTATGGCTACACCTTC. Supplemented by reference TRBV7-9 and TRBJ1-2, the full variable domain reads DTGVSQNPRHKITKRGQNVTFRCDPISEHNRLYWYRQTLGQGPEFLTYFQNEAQLEKSRLLSDRFSAERPKGSFSTLEIQRTEQGDSAMYLCATDSVTGLFYGYTFGSGTRLTVV.

The chain uses TRBV5-6 and TRBJ1-1; D is possibly TRBD1 (5 bases). The CDR3 consists of 18 residues. Germline assignment: CDR1 SGHDT and CDR2 YYEEEE. Trimming left V 2 bases short and J 0 bases short, with 20 bases between. The DNA for the CDR3 is TGTGCCAGCAGCTTTTCACCGGGACGGAACTCTTTGAACACTGAAGCTTTCTTT. This gives the protein CASSFSPGRNSLNTEAFF.

This rearrangement joins TRBV20-1 to TRBJ2-5; 7 bases fit TRBD1. The CDR3 length is 14 residues. The germline V gene encodes CDR1 DFQATT and CDR2 SNEGSKA (reference sequence). V was clipped by 2 bases and J by 1 base; unmatched bases: 4. CDR3 amino acids: CSARNRQGQETQYF. The CDR3 region has the DNA TGCAGTGCTAGAAACAGACAGGGCCAAGAGACCCAGTACTTC.

The chain has TRBV15 and TRBJ2-7; weak D call: TRBD1 (5 bases). CDR3 length equals 14 residues. Trimming stripped 1 base from V and 5 bases from J, with 12 bases between. Germline V gene sequence: CDR1 LNHNV, CDR2 YYDKDF (reference sequence). Here the CDR3 DNA reads TGTGCCACCAGCAGAGGTCTGACAGACGACGAGCAGTACTTC. This translates into CATSRGLTDDEQYF.

A few counts support this clonotype. The chain uses TRBV5-6 and TRBJ2-5; 11 bases map to TRBD2. This CDR3 has 16 residues. Germline-derived CDR1 and CDR2 are SGHDT and YYEEEE. Trimming at V came to 1 base and at J to 4 bases, leaving 6 bases not matched to a gene. In DNA form, the CDR3 reads TGTGCCAGCAGCTTGAAAATAGCGGGGGGGCGAGAGACCCAGTACTTC. Translating gives CASSLKIAGGRETQYF.

This clonotype occurred a few times. At one end, the junction sequence differs from germline, possibly due to a read error. The chain employs TRBV20-1 and TRBJ2-1; 10 bases fit TRBD2. Germline V gene lookup returns CDR1 DFQATT and CDR2 SNEGSKA (reference sequence). The CDR3 runs 16 residues. The DNA of the CDR3 is TGCAGTGGTAGAGACTTCCAGCGGGGGGGATACAATGAGCAGTTCTTC. Protein sequence: CSGRDFQRGGYNEQFF.